Following are 2 T cell receptor beta chains from one sample sequenced in a study of blood T cell repertoires in COVID-19. Repertoires were generated with immunoSEQ multiplex PCR, while TCRdb's copy carries only in-frame clones and drops some. Of about 140,000 clones in the sample, over 65% were seen once. Sequencing was carried out using peripheral blood. The receptors derive from a man aged 45-60 years with acute or convalescent COVID-19.

The chain has TRBV18 and TRBJ2-3, with D tentatively TRBD1 (6 bases). Germline assignment: CDR1 KGHSH and CDR2 LQKENI. The CDR3 runs 15 residues. The V and J ends lost 5 bases and 2 bases respectively, with 14 bases between them. CDR3: CASSGPGGFTDTQYF. The CDR3 bases are TGTGCCAGCTCAGGTCCTGGGGGCTTCACAGATACGCAGTATTTT.

This clone was detected only once. The rearrangement links TRBV5-1 to TRBJ1-3, with 8 positions matching TRBD1. Germline loops: CDR1 SGHRS, CDR2 YFSETQ. The CDR3 consists of 14 residues. The ends lost 4 bases at V and 4 bases at J; junction bases unmatched: 4. Here the CDR3 DNA reads TGCGCCAGCAGCGATGACAGGGGAGGAAACACCATATATTTT. This encodes CASSDDRGGNTIYF. The full variable domain, completed using reference TRBV5-1 and TRBJ1-3, is KAGVTQTPRYLIKTRGQQVTLSCSPISGHRSVSWYQQTPGQGLQFLFEYFSETQRNKGNFPGRFSGRQFSNSRSEMNVSTLELGDSALYLCASSDDRGGNTIYFGEGSWLTVV.